Sequencing of this TCR beta chain was carried out in a study of cytomegalovirus exposure and HLA in healthy donors. The CDR3 loop spans 13 amino acids. Trimming removed 5 bases at V and 5 bases at J, with 13 bases between. CDR1 and CDR2 (germline): MNHEY, SMNVEV (reference sequence). 13 Jbeta primers and 60 Vbeta primers were used for the PCR. In the original workflow: Unique TCR beta chains totaled about 78 million in a later count, with some 10 million of them shared. Produced via immunoSEQ multiplex PCR; TCRdb's table is partial and in-frame only. V and J calls and clone size come straight from that table; D and trimming were deduced from the DNA. The sample shows approximately 290,000 clones, roughly 80% of them seen only once. General study findings and limits: Within a later analysis, the majority of CMV-associated TCR beta chains appeared HLA-restricted.

To note about this clone: As yet, its antigen is unknown.

The V call is TRBV27, the J call TRBJ2-7, with a weak D call TRBD2 (5 bases). The specimen sequenced was PBMCs. The TCR comes from a girl aged 2 to 10 in good health and CMV-seronegative. The CDR3 loop is CASSRARAHEQYF. As DNA, the CDR3 is TGTGCCAGCAGTAGGGCGAGGGCCCACGAGCAGTACTTC.